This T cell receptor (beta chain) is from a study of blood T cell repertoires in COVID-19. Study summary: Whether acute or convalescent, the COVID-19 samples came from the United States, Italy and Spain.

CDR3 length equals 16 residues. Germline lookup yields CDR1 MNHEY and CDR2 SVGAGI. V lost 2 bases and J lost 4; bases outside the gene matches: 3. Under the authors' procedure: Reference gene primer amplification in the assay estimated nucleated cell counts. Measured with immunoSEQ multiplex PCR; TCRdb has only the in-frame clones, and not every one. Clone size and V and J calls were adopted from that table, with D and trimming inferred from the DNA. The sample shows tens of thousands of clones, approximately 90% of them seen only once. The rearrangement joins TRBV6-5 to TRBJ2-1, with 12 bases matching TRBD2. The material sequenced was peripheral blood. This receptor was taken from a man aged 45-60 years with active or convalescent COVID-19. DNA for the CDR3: TGTGCCAGCAGTTACAGACTAGCGGGGGCGTACAATGAGCAGTTCTTC. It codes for CASSYRLAGAYNEQFF.